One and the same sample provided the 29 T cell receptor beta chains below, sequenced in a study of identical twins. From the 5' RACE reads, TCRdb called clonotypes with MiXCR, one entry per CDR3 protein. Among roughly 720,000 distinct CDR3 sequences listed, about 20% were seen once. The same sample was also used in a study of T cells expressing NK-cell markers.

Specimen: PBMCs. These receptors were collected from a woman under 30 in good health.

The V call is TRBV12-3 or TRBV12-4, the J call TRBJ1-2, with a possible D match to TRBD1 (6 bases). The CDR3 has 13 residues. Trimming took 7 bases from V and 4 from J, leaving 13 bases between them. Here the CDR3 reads CASTWGARYGYTF. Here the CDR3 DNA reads TGTGCCAGCACCTGGGGGGCACGCTATGGCTACACCTTC.

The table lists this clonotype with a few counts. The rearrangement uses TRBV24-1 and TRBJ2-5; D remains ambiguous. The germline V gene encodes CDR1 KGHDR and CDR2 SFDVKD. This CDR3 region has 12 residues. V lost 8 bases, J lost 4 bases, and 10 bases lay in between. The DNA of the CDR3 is TGTGCCACCATCCGATTGGGAGAGACCCAGTACTTC. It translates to CATIRLGETQYF.

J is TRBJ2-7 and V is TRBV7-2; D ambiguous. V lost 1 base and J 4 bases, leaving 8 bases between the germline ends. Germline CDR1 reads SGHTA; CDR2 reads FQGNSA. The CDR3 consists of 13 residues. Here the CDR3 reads CASSLVTEYEQYF. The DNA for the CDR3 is TGTGCCAGCAGCTTAGTCACAGAGTACGAGCAGTACTTC.

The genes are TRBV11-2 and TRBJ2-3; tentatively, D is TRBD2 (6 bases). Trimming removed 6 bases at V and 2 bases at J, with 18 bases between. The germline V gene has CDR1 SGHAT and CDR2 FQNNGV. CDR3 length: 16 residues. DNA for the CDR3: TGTGCCAGCAGTGTCGGGCCGGGACTCTTCACAGATACGCAGTATTTT. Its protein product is CASSVGPGLFTDTQYF.

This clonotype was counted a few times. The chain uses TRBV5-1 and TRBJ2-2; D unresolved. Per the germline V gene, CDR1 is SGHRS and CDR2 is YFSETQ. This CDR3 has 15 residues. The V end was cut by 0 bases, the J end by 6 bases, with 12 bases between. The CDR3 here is CASSLELPSSGELFF. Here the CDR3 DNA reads TGCGCCAGCAGCTTGGAGCTACCTTCTTCCGGGGAGCTGTTTTTT.

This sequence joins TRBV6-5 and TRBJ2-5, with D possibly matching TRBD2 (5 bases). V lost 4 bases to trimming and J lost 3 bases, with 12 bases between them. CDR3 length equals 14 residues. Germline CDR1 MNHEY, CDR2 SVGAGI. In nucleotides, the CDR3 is TGTGCCAGCAGTTTAAACGGGAAAGAAGAGACCCAGTACTTC. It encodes CASSLNGKEETQYF.

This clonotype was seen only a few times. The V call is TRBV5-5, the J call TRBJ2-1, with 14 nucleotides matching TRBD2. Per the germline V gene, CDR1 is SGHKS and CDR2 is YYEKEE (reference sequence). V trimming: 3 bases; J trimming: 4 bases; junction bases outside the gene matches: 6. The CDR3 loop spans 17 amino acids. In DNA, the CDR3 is TGTGCCAGCAGCTCGACTAGCGGGGGGGGATGGTACAATGAGCAGTTCTTC. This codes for CASSSTSGGGWYNEQFF.

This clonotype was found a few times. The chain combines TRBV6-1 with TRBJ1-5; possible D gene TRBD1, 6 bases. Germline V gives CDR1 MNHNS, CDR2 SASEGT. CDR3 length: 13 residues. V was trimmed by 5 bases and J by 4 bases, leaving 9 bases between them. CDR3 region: CASSRTENQPQHF. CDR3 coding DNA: TGTGCCAGCAGTCGGACAGAAAATCAGCCCCAGCATTTT.

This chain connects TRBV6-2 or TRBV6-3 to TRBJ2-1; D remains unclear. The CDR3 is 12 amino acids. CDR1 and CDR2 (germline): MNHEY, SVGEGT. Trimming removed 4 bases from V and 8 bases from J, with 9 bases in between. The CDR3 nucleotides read TGTGCCAGCAGTTCCGACTGGGATGAGCAGTTCTTC. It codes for CASSSDWDEQFF.

CDR3 region: CSEESGNTQYF. The CDR3, as DNA: TGCAGCGAGGAAAGCGGGAATACGCAGTATTTT. The V gene is TRBV29-1, the J gene TRBJ2-3, with TRBD2 matching over 7 bases. This CDR3 region has 11 residues. V shed 7 bases and J 7 bases; nucleotides not matched to a gene: 5. The germline CDR1 and CDR2 sequences are SQVTM and ANQGSEA.

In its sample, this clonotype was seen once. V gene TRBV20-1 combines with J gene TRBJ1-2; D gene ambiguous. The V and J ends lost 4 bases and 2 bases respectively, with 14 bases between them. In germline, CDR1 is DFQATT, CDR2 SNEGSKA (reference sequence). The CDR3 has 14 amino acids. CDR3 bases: TGCAGTGCTATATTACTCTCGGTAAACTATGGCTACACCTTC. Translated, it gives CSAILLSVNYGYTF.

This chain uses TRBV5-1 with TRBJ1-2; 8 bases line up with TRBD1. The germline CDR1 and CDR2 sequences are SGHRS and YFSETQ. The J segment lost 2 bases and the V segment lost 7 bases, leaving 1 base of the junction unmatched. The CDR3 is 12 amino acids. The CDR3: CASRTGNYGYTF. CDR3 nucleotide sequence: TGCGCCAGCCGGACAGGGAACTATGGCTACACCTTC.

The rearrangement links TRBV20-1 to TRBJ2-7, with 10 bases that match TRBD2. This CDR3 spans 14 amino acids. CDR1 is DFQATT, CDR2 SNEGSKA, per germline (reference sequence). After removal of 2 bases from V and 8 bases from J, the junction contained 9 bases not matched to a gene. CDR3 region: CSARLAGVGGQQYF. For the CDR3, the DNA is TGCAGTGCTAGACTAGCGGGAGTAGGGGGACAGCAGTACTTC.

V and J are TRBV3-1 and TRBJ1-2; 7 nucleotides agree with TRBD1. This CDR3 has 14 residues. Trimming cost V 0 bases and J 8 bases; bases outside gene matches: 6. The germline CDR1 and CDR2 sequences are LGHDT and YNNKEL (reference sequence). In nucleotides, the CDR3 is TGTGCCAGCAGCCAAGATCAGGGGGGGATCGGCTACACCTTC. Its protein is CASSQDQGGIGYTF.

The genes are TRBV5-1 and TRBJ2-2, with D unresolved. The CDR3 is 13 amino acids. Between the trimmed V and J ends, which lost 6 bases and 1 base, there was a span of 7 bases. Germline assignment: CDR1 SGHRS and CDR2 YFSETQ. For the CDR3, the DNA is TGCGCCAGCAACCCAGGGAACACCGGGGAGCTGTTTTTT. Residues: CASNPGNTGELFF.

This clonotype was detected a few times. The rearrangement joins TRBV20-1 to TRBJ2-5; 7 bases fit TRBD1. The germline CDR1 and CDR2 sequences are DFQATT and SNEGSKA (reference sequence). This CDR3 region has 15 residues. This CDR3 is CSTLKLQGSGETQYF. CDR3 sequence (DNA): TGCAGCACCTTAAAACTACAGGGGTCCGGAGAGACCCAGTACTTC.

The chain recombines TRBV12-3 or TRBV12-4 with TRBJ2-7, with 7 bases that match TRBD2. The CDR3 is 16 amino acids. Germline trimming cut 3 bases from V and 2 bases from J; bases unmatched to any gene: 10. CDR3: CASSFSRRTSPYEQYF. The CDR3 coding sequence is TGTGCCAGCAGTTTTAGTCGCAGGACTAGTCCCTACGAGCAGTACTTC.

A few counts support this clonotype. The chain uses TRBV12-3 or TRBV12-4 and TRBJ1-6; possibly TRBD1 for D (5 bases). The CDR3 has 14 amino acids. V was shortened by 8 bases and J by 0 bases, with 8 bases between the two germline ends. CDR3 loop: CASRRDSYNSPLHF. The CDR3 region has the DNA TGTGCCAGCCGCAGGGACTCCTATAATTCACCCCTCCACTTT.

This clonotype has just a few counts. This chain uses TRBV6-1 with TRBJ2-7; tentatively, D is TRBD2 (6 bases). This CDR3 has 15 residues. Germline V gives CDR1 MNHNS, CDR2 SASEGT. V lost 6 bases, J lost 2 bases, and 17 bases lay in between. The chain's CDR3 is CASSISGEPPYEQYF. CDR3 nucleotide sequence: TGTGCCAGCAGCATTAGCGGAGAGCCTCCCTACGAGCAGTACTTC.

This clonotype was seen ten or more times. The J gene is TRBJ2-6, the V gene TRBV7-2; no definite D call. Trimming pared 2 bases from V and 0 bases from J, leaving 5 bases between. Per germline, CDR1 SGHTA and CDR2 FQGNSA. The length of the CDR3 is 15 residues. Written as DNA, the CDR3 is TGTGCCAGCAGCTTATACGTCTCTGGGGCCAACGTCCTGACTTTC. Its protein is CASSLYVSGANVLTF.

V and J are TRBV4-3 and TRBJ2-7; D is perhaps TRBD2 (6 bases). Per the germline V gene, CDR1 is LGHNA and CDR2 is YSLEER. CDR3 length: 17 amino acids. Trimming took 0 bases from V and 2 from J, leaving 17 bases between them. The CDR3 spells CASSQDLSGDGPYEQYF. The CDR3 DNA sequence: TGCGCCAGCAGCCAAGATCTGTCGGGGGACGGACCCTACGAGCAGTACTTC.

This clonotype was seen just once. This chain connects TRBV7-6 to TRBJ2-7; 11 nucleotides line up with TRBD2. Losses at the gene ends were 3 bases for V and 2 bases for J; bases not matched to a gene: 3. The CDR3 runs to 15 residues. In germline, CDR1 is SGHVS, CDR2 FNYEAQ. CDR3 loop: CASSFGGLAAYEQYF. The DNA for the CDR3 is TGTGCCAGCAGCTTTGGGGGACTAGCGGCCTACGAGCAGTACTTC.

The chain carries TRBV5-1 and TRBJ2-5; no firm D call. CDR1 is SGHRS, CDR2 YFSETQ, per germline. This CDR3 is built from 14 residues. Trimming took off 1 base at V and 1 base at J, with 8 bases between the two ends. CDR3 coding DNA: TGCGCCAGCAGCTTGAGCACTTTCCAAGAGACCCAGTACTTC. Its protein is CASSLSTFQETQYF.

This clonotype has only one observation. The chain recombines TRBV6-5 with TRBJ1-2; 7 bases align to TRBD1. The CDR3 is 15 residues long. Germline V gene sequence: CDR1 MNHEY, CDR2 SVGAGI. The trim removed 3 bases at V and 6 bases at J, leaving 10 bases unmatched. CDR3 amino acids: CASSYLPARGDGYTF. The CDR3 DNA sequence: TGTGCCAGCAGTTATCTCCCCGCCAGGGGGGATGGCTACACCTTC.

The CDR3 bases are TGTGCCAGCAGACCTAACCGGGACTTTTCCCCCGAGCAGTACTTC. Its translation is CASRPNRDFSPEQYF. The V call is TRBV12-3 or TRBV12-4, the J call TRBJ2-7; D perhaps matches TRBD2 (6 bases). V lost 6 bases and J lost 6, with 21 bases in between. The CDR3 covers 15 residues.

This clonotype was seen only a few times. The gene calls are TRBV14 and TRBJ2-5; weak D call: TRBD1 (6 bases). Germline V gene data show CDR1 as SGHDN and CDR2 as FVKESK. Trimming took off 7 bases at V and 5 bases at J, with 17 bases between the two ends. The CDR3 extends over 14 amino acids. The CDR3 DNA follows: TGTGCCAGCAACCTACAGGGAGCGGTCGAGACCCAGTACTTC. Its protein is CASNLQGAVETQYF.

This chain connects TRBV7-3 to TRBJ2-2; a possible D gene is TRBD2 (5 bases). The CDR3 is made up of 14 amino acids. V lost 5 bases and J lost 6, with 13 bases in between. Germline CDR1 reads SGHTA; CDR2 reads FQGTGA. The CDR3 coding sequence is TGTGCCAGCAGCGCTCATAGCGAGGCCGGGGAGCTGTTTTTT. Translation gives CASSAHSEAGELFF.

The CDR3 loop is CASSQAGGHYNEQFF. CDR3 DNA: TGTGCCAGCAGCCAAGCGGGAGGGCATTACAATGAGCAGTTCTTC. The chain couples TRBV5-4 to TRBJ2-1; the match to TRBD2 covers 10 bases. The trim removed 4 bases at V and 4 bases at J, leaving 5 bases unmatched. CDR3 length: 15 residues. The germline V gene encodes CDR1 SGHNT and CDR2 YYREEE (reference sequence).

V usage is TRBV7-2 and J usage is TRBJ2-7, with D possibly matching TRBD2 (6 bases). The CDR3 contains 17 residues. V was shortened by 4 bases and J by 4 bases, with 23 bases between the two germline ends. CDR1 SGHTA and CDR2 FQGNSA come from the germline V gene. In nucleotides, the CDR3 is TGTGCCAGCAGCTGGGACTTCGGCACCACCGGAGGATACGAGCAGTACTTC. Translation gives CASSWDFGTTGGYEQYF.